Listed here are 10 T cell receptor beta chains from one sample, sequenced in a study of post-analysis software for immune sequencing data (dated by TCRdb to 2015 to 2017). The time point label, read with the paper, signifies: second blood draw from one MS patient after hematopoietic stem cell transplantation. Libraries were built with PCR. The sequencer was an Illumina HiSeq 2500. To reduce PCR and sequencing biases, unique molecular identifiers were incorporated into the TCR beta cDNA libraries. The public reads were reprocessed in TCRdb via fastp at Q25 and MiXCR, keeping in-frame beta chains. Each CDR3 protein gets just one entry, which takes the most common genes and DNA from the rows behind it. Present in this sample are over 150,000 distinct CDR3 sequences, roughly 35% of which were seen just once. 28% of the sample is taken by the ten largest. The sequencing here drew on blood, taken after autologous hematopoietic stem cell transplantation. All receptors derive from a girl aged 10 to 17 with multiple sclerosis. Donor details come from another sample of the same person, matched by shared clones.

The table lists this clonotype with a few counts. The gene calls are TRBV3-1 and TRBJ2-7, with 13 bases fitting TRBD2. The CDR3 sequence is 16 residues long. Losses at the gene ends were 2 bases for V and 5 bases for J; bases not matched to a gene: 6. Germline-derived CDR1 and CDR2 are LGHDT and YNNKEL (reference sequence). DNA for the CDR3: TGTGCCAGCAGCCAAAGGACTAGCGGGAGATTCCACGAGCAGTACTTC. As protein: CASSQRTSGRFHEQYF.

This clonotype was found many times. The rearrangement uses TRBV6-2 or TRBV6-3 and TRBJ1-2, with D perhaps TRBD1 (5 bases). CDR3 size: 12 residues. CDR1 is MNHEY and CDR2 is SVGEGT in the germline V gene. The ends were cut back, 10 bases at V and 0 bases at J, with 9 bases in the middle. The chain's CDR3 is CATKGANYGYTF. The DNA for the CDR3 is TGTGCCACCAAAGGGGCTAACTATGGCTACACCTTC.

This clonotype occurred once. The CDR3 does not end in the conserved phenylalanine or tryptophan, so this is likely a read error. CDR3 region: CASSSSGTRAYEQYC. DNA of the CDR3: TGTGCCAGCAGCTCCTCCGGGACGAGAGCCTACGAGCAGTACTGC. The chain combines TRBV7-9 with TRBJ2-4, with D perhaps being TRBD1 or TRBD2 (5 bases each). The J call could be wrong; TRBJ2-7 is a better fit for the DNA end. CDR3 length: 15 amino acids. The V gene's germline CDR1 is SEHNR and CDR2 FQNEAQ (reference sequence).

V and J are TRBV4-2 and TRBJ2-6, with 9 bases identical to TRBD1. Germline CDR1 LGHNA, CDR2 YNFKEQ. Trimming took 1 base from V and 4 from J; bases not matched to a gene: 17. The length of the CDR3 is 21 residues. CDR3 sequence reads: CASSQVRTGDSFSGGANVLTF. CDR3 bases: TGTGCCAGCAGCCAAGTTAGGACAGGGGATTCATTTTCGGGGGGGGCCAACGTCCTGACTTTC.

This clonotype was recorded a few times. The rearrangement uses TRBV7-2 and TRBJ2-7; TRBD1 matches at 8 bases. Germline lookup yields CDR1 SGHTA and CDR2 FQGNSA. Losses at the gene ends were 5 bases for V and 0 bases for J; bases not matched to a gene: 6. The CDR3 is 15 amino acids. The CDR3 region is CASSAGTGFSYEQYF. The CDR3 DNA is TGTGCCAGCAGCGCCGGGACAGGCTTCTCCTACGAGCAGTACTTC. The full variable domain, in which reference TRBV7-2 and TRBJ2-7 provide the parts outside the CDR3, is GAGVSQSPSNKVTEKGKDVELRCDPISGHTALYWYRQSLGQGLEFLIYFQGNSAPDKSGLPSDRFSAERTGGSVSTLTIQRTQQEDSAVYLCASSAGTGFSYEQYFGPGTRLTVT.

V is TRBV24-1 and J is TRBJ2-3; D is ambiguous. V was shortened by 5 bases and J by 2 bases, with 4 bases between the two germline ends. Germline V gene data show CDR1 as KGHDR and CDR2 as SFDVKD. CDR3 size: 12 residues. The CDR3 here is CATSAYTDTQYF. CDR3 sequence (DNA): TGTGCCACCAGTGCATACACAGATACGCAGTATTTT.

About this clonotype itself: A read error may account for a junction end that differs from germline. The V call is TRBV12-3 or TRBV12-4, the J call TRBJ2-3, with a tentative D call TRBD1 (6 bases). This CDR3 spans 15 amino acids. CDR3 nucleotide sequence: TGTGCCAGCAGTCCTGGCCGACTGGGGGCAGATATGCAGTATTTT. Protein: CASSPGRLGADMQYF.

As to this clonotype: The junction differs from germline at one of its ends, possibly a read error. This chain links TRBV11-2 with TRBJ1-6; the match to TRBD1 covers 10 bases. The germline CDR1 and CDR2 sequences are SGHAT and FQNNGV. This CDR3 is 16 amino acids long. This CDR3 reads CVSQRWTGGKNSPLHF. CDR3 DNA: TGTGTCAGCCAGCGTTGGACAGGGGGGAAGAATTCACCCCTCCACTTT.

This clonotype has a handful of counts. CDR3: CAISEVERSSYEQYF. The CDR3 nucleotides are TGTGCCATCAGTGAGGTGGAGCGTAGCTCCTACGAGCAGTACTTC. This chain uses TRBV10-3 with TRBJ2-7; D gene unclear. CDR3 size: 15 residues. Germline CDR1 reads ENHRY; CDR2 reads SYGVKD. The ends were cut back, 2 bases at V and 0 bases at J, with 11 bases in the middle.

This clonotype was seen a few times. The rearrangement uses TRBV27 and TRBJ2-1, with D possibly TRBD2 on 6 matching bases. This CDR3 has 14 amino acids. V was cut by 3 bases and J by 7 bases, with 13 bases left in between. CDR1 and CDR2 (germline): MNHEY, SMNVEV (reference sequence). The CDR3 is CASSLTSPPNEQFF. In DNA form, the CDR3 reads TGTGCCAGCAGTTTGACTAGTCCCCCGAATGAGCAGTTCTTC.